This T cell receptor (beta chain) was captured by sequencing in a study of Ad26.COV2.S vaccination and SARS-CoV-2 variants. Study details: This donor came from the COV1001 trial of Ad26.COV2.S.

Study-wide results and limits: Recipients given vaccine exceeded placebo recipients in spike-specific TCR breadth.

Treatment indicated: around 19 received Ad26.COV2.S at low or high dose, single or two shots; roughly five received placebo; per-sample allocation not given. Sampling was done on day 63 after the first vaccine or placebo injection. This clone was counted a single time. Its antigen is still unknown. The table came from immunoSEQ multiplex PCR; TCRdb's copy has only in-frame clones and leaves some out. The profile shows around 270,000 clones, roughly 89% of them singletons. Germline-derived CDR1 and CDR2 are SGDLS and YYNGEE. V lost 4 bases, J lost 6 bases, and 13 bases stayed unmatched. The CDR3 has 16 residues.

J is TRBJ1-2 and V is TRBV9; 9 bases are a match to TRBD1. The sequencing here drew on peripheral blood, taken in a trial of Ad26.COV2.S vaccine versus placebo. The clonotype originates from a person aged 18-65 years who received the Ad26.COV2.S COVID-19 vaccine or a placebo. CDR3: CASSLSPLGQGNGYTF. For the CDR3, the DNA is TGTGCCAGCAGCCTCTCGCCGCTTGGACAGGGGAATGGCTACACCTTC. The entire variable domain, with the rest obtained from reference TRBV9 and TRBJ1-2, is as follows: DSGVTQTPKHLITATGQRVTLRCSPRSGDLSVYWYQQSLDQGLQFLIQYYNGEERAKGNILERFSAQQFPDLHSELNLSSLELGDSALYFCASSLSPLGQGNGYTFGSGTRLTVV.